The T cell receptor beta chain described here comes from a study of blood T cell repertoires in COVID-19. The wider study: There were acute and convalescent COVID-19 samples, and they came from the United States, Italy and Spain. PBMCs, B-cell-depleted T cells, or T cells were the source of the cDNA or gDNA that made up the material.

This CDR3 comprises 13 residues. V gave up 1 base and J gave up 5 bases, with 10 bases separating them. The germline V gene encodes CDR1 SGHRS and CDR2 YFSETQ. Original analysis: Estimation of nucleated cell counts was performed using reference gene primer amplification. Sequenced by immunoSEQ multiplex PCR; TCRdb stores in-frame clones only, minus some. V and J calls and clone size are copied from that table; D and trimming were computed from the DNA. The sample holds some 110,000 clones, approximately 83% seen once. This chain joins TRBV5-1 and TRBJ2-7, with D tentatively TRBD1 (6 bases). The sequence derives from a man aged 45-60 years with acute or convalescent COVID-19. The specimen sequenced was peripheral blood. The CDR3 sequence: CASSLTGFDEQYF. The CDR3 coding sequence is TGCGCCAGCAGCTTGACAGGGTTCGACGAGCAGTACTTC.